These T cell receptor beta chains were read from a single sample in a study of cytomegalovirus exposure and HLA in healthy donors. TCRdb's copy holds only in-frame clones and misses some; the assay was immunoSEQ multiplex PCR. The data hold about 67,000 clones, with over 75% observed a single time. Sample: PBMCs. The receptors originated from a man in his forties in good health and CMV-seronegative. Both conserved end residues are part of each CDR3. The D gene is left open where the match is weak. The size field is filled for only some rows; it gives once, few, many or a size class.

d_call: TRBD2
cdr3_length: 15
v_call: TRBV28
clone_size: NA
j_call: TRBJ2-1
cdr3_aa: CASSSGGTTYNEQFF
cdr3_nt: TGTGCCAGCAGTTCCGGGGGGACTACCTACAATGAGCAGTTCTTC

d_call: NA
cdr3_length: 16
v_call: TRBV5-1
clone_size: NA
j_call: TRBJ2-2
cdr3_aa: CASSLMGGVGTGELFF
cdr3_nt: TGCGCCAGCAGCTTGATGGGGGGTGTAGGCACCGGGGAGCTGTTTTTT

d_call: TRBD1
cdr3_length: 14
v_call: TRBV19
clone_size: NA
j_call: TRBJ1-1
cdr3_aa: CASSDPGQGTEAFF
cdr3_nt: TGTGCCAGTAGTGACCCGGGACAGGGGACTGAAGCTTTCTTT

d_call: NA
cdr3_length: 12
v_call: TRBV6-5
clone_size: NA
j_call: TRBJ1-2
cdr3_aa: CASTEGVSGYTF
cdr3_nt: TGTGCCAGCACAGAAGGGGTCAGTGGCTACACCTTC

d_call: NA
cdr3_length: 15
v_call: TRBV14
clone_size: NA
j_call: TRBJ2-2
cdr3_aa: CASSQGQTNTGELFF
cdr3_nt: TGTGCCAGCAGCCAAGGACAGACGAACACCGGGGAGCTGTTTTTT

d_call: TRBD1
cdr3_length: 15
v_call: TRBV28
clone_size: NA
j_call: TRBJ2-7
cdr3_aa: CASSNSGTGGYEQYF
cdr3_nt: TGTGCCAGCAGTAATTCCGGGACAGGGGGCTACGAGCAGTACTTC

d_call: NA
cdr3_length: 15
v_call: TRBV5-1
clone_size: NA
j_call: TRBJ1-1
cdr3_aa: CASSFLLGAITEAFF
cdr3_nt: TGCGCCAGCAGCTTTCTTTTGGGGGCCATCACTGAAGCTTTCTTC

d_call: TRBD2
cdr3_length: 20
v_call: TRBV7-6
clone_size: once
j_call: TRBJ2-1
cdr3_aa: CASSLGKRGTTDSSYNEQFF
cdr3_nt: TGTGCCAGCAGCTTGGGGAAGCGGGGAACCACAGACTCCTCCTACAATGAGCAGTTCTTC

d_call: NA
cdr3_length: 16
v_call: TRBV21-1
clone_size: NA
j_call: TRBJ1-5
cdr3_aa: CASSKARRGINQPQHF
cdr3_nt: TGTGCCAGCAGCAAAGCGCGACGAGGAATCAATCAGCCCCAGCATTTT

d_call: NA
cdr3_length: 16
v_call: TRBV5-5
clone_size: few
j_call: TRBJ2-2
cdr3_aa: CASSPRAGTNTGELFF
cdr3_nt: TGTGCCAGCAGCCCCCGGGCAGGGACGAACACCGGGGAGCTGTTTTTT

d_call: NA
cdr3_length: 15
v_call: TRBV5-1
clone_size: NA
j_call: TRBJ2-1
cdr3_aa: CASSLDANGYNEQFF
cdr3_nt: TGCGCCAGCAGCTTGGATGCGAACGGCTACAATGAGCAGTTCTTC

d_call: TRBD2
cdr3_length: 16
v_call: TRBV5-4
clone_size: NA
j_call: TRBJ2-1
cdr3_aa: CASSLKSGGAHNEQFF
cdr3_nt: TGTGCCAGCAGCTTGAAGAGCGGGGGGGCCCACAATGAGCAGTTCTTC

d_call: TRBD1
cdr3_length: 16
v_call: TRBV7-6
clone_size: NA
j_call: TRBJ1-1
cdr3_aa: CASSVLPTGGNTEAFF
cdr3_nt: TGTGCCAGCAGCGTACTCCCGACAGGGGGGAACACTGAAGCTTTCTTT

d_call: NA
cdr3_length: 15
v_call: TRBV11-2
clone_size: once
j_call: TRBJ2-7
cdr3_aa: CASSLPYGSSYEQYF
cdr3_nt: TGTGCCAGCAGCTTGCCGTATGGTAGCTCCTACGAGCAGTACTTC

d_call: NA
cdr3_length: 14
v_call: TRBV6-5
clone_size: few
j_call: TRBJ2-1
cdr3_aa: CASSYSGPEDEQFF
cdr3_nt: TGTGCCAGCAGTTACTCGGGCCCCGAAGATGAGCAGTTCTTC

d_call: TRBD1
cdr3_length: 17
v_call: TRBV6-1
clone_size: NA
j_call: TRBJ1-2
cdr3_aa: CASSGYGDRGFNYGYTF
cdr3_nt: TGTGCCAGCAGTGGGTATGGGGACAGGGGTTTCAACTATGGCTACACCTTC

d_call: TRBD2
cdr3_length: 18
v_call: TRBV7-9
clone_size: NA
j_call: TRBJ2-2
cdr3_aa: CASSPPFRLAGITGELFF
cdr3_nt: TGTGCCAGCAGCCCCCCATTCCGACTAGCGGGGATCACCGGGGAGCTGTTTTTT

d_call: NA
cdr3_length: 15
v_call: TRBV7-8
clone_size: NA
j_call: TRBJ2-5
cdr3_aa: CASSLVEGPQETQYF
cdr3_nt: TGTGCCAGCAGCTTAGTGGAGGGTCCTCAAGAGACCCAGTACTTC

d_call: NA
cdr3_length: 13
v_call: TRBV27
clone_size: NA
j_call: TRBJ2-7
cdr3_aa: CASSLGRAYEQYF
cdr3_nt: TGTGCCAGCAGTTTGGGCAGGGCTTACGAGCAGTACTTC

d_call: NA
cdr3_length: 13
v_call: TRBV7-2
clone_size: NA
j_call: TRBJ2-3
cdr3_aa: CASSLVAPDTQYF
cdr3_nt: TGTGCCAGCAGCTTAGTAGCCCCAGATACGCAGTATTTT

d_call: TRBD2
cdr3_length: 15
v_call: TRBV6-5
clone_size: NA
j_call: TRBJ2-7
cdr3_aa: CASSYRTSGLYEQYF
cdr3_nt: TGTGCCAGCAGCTATCGGACTAGCGGACTCTACGAGCAGTACTTC

d_call: NA
cdr3_length: 15
v_call: TRBV7-9
clone_size: NA
j_call: TRBJ2-2
cdr3_aa: CASSPSRTPTGELFF
cdr3_nt: TGTGCCAGCAGCCCGTCGAGGACTCCAACCGGGGAGCTGTTTTTT

d_call: NA
cdr3_length: 14
v_call: TRBV6-1
clone_size: few
j_call: TRBJ2-7
cdr3_aa: CASRTIGGSYEQYF
cdr3_nt: TGTGCCAGCAGGACGATCGGGGGTTCCTACGAGCAGTACTTC

d_call: TRBD2
cdr3_length: 14
v_call: TRBV6-4
clone_size: NA
j_call: TRBJ2-5
cdr3_aa: CASGRRGGRETQYF
cdr3_nt: TGTGCCAGCGGCAGGCGGGGGGGCCGGGAGACCCAGTACTTC

d_call: TRBD1
cdr3_length: 14
v_call: TRBV15
clone_size: once
j_call: TRBJ2-1
cdr3_aa: CATSRAQGVAVQFF
cdr3_nt: TGTGCCACCAGCAGAGCCCAGGGGGTGGCTGTTCAGTTCTTC

d_call: NA
cdr3_length: 15
v_call: TRBV9
clone_size: NA
j_call: TRBJ1-2
cdr3_aa: CASSASMGQFYGYTF
cdr3_nt: TGTGCCAGCAGCGCTAGCATGGGACAATTCTATGGCTACACCTTC

d_call: TRBD1
cdr3_length: 17
v_call: TRBV7-2
clone_size: NA
j_call: TRBJ2-7
cdr3_aa: CASSLLQGQGRTFEQYF
cdr3_nt: TGTGCCAGCAGCTTACTACAGGGGCAAGGCCGAACCTTCGAGCAGTACTTC

d_call: TRBD2
cdr3_length: 15
v_call: TRBV10-2
clone_size: NA
j_call: TRBJ2-2
cdr3_aa: CASRRASGTSGELFF
cdr3_nt: TGCGCCAGCAGGCGAGCTAGCGGGACCTCGGGGGAGCTGTTTTTT

d_call: NA
cdr3_length: 14
v_call: TRBV28
clone_size: NA
j_call: TRBJ1-6
cdr3_aa: CAGSGNRGGSPLHF
cdr3_nt: TGTGCCGGGTCGGGGAACAGAGGTGGTTCACCCCTCCACTTT

d_call: NA
cdr3_length: 11
v_call: TRBV2
clone_size: few
j_call: TRBJ1-1
cdr3_aa: CASSTGTEAFF
cdr3_nt: TGTGCCAGCAGTACAGGGACTGAAGCTTTCTTT

d_call: TRBD1
cdr3_length: 14
v_call: TRBV29-1
clone_size: NA
j_call: TRBJ2-7
cdr3_aa: CSVERGTGGGEQYF
cdr3_nt: TGCAGCGTTGAGAGGGGGACAGGGGGCGGCGAGCAGTACTTC

d_call: NA
cdr3_length: 16
v_call: TRBV5-5
clone_size: NA
j_call: TRBJ1-3
cdr3_aa: CASSLNFQNSGNTIYF
cdr3_nt: TGTGCCAGCAGCTTGAATTTTCAGAACTCTGGAAACACCATATATTTT

d_call: NA
cdr3_length: 18
v_call: TRBV5-8
clone_size: once
j_call: TRBJ2-7
cdr3_aa: CASSLRWRRGQSSYEQYF
cdr3_nt: TGTGCCAGCAGCTTGAGATGGCGTCGGGGACAAAGCTCCTACGAGCAGTACTTC

d_call: NA
cdr3_length: 13
v_call: TRBV28
clone_size: once
j_call: TRBJ1-1
cdr3_aa: CASKFRGNTEAFF
cdr3_nt: TGTGCCAGCAAGTTCAGGGGAAACACTGAAGCTTTCTTT

d_call: TRBD1
cdr3_length: 15
v_call: TRBV5-1
clone_size: NA
j_call: TRBJ2-7
cdr3_aa: CASSWAGTGAYEQYF
cdr3_nt: TGCGCCAGCAGCTGGGCAGGGACAGGGGCGTACGAGCAGTACTTC

d_call: TRBD1
cdr3_length: 16
v_call: TRBV5-4
clone_size: NA
j_call: TRBJ1-2
cdr3_aa: CASSSPDRGRFYGYTF
cdr3_nt: TGTGCCAGCAGCTCCCCCGACAGGGGGCGCTTCTATGGCTACACCTTC